This T cell receptor beta chain was sequenced for a study of blood T cell dynamics during melanoma immunotherapy. Comment on this clone: One junction end does not reproduce the germline sequence, and a read error may be involved.

Every bulk PBMC sample received the same 350 ng of DNA. Method: immunoSEQ multiplex PCR; TCRdb's copy keeps in-frame clones and lacks some. In the table there are 16,000 or so clones, about 83% of which are singletons. Germline V lookup: CDR1 WNHNN, CDR2 SYGVQD (reference sequence). This CDR3 is 16 amino acids long. Time point here: pre-treatment baseline. Patients had no prior systemic cancer treatment, immunosuppressants or other active cancers. The source is a human donor with melanoma. Sequencing used blood, obtained from a patient treated with checkpoint blockade. The V gene is TRBV10-1, the J gene TRBJ2-7; weak D call: TRBD1 (6 bases). CDR3 coding DNA: TGCGCCAGCGGTGAGTCGGCGGGCAGGGGAACGTACGAGCAGTACTTC. As protein: CASGESAGRGTYEQYF.